Included here is one T cell receptor (beta chain) sequence, with context. Its antigen remains undetermined. No quality values exist for individual bases; no much larger clone is one base distant. The data were taken from a study of blood T cell repertoires in COVID-19 (dated by TCRdb to about 2020). With regard to the full study: The collaborator samples originated in the United States, Italy and Spain and spanned the acute and convalescent phases of COVID-19. The material from the prospective study consisted of cDNA or gDNA derived from T cells, B-cell-depleted T cells, or PBMCs. Nearly every sample came with metadata listing a de-identified subject ID, COVID-19 status, age in years and sex. The samples were drawn from two sources: the first 160 participants of the ongoing ImmuneRACE study, and 1,254 subjects contributed by 6 global collaborators. The repertoires were made available in a free public database intended to serve as a resource for research on the immune response to SARS-CoV-2. Where available, HLA class I and class II types were taken from metadata supplied by the sample provider and were not determined by assay-based typing. Subjects who had been exposed to COVID-19, were actively infected with it, or had recovered from it provided the deeply sampled blood TCRbeta repertoires that made up the dataset.

CDR1 and CDR2, per the germline V gene, are SNHLY and FYNNEI. From the cysteine through the phenylalanine, the CDR3 covers 12 amino acids. Only the CDR3 portion is preserved as DNA: 36 bases, with reading frame beginning at the first base. V trim: 8 bases; J trim: 4 bases; unmatched bases: 2. The collaborating institutions used their own protocols to collect whole blood in K2EDTA tubes. For TCRbeta analysis, collaborators shipped samples in one of three forms: frozen whole blood, isolated PBMCs, or DNA extracted from either of those sample types. The immunoSEQ Assay, a bias-controlled multiplex PCR, was used to amplify TCRbeta CDR3 regions from genomic DNA. In the source study's methods: The number of nucleated cells in each sample was estimated from the amplification of reference gene primers within the assay. To quantify the absolute abundance of each unique TCRbeta CDR3 rearrangement, sequence reads were collapsed and filtered. For each sample, productive Simpson clonality was calculated as the square root of Simpson's diversity index across productive rearrangements. Imported from immuneACCESS, the table was reduced by TCRdb to in-frame sequences with V and J called. These copies leave out some clones; in studies compared against another copy, an unresolved V gene accounts for under half, and the cause of the remainder is not known. V and J calls and clone size are as listed in that table; D and trimming were resolved from the DNA. The sample table shows about 140,000 clones, and approximately 84% are seen once. The top ten clonotypes cover 44% of the sample.

Overall study results and their limits: How much clinical and demographic metadata was included differed by source and by participant, and the metadata was provided uncurated.

Sample: peripheral blood. This TCR came from a human donor in a cohort sampled during active COVID-19. Recombination joined TRBV2 with TRBJ1-2; 9 central bases correspond to TRBD1. The DNA is TGTGCCAGCTCGACAGGGGGCTATGGCTACACCTTC. Its protein product is CASSTGGYGYTF.